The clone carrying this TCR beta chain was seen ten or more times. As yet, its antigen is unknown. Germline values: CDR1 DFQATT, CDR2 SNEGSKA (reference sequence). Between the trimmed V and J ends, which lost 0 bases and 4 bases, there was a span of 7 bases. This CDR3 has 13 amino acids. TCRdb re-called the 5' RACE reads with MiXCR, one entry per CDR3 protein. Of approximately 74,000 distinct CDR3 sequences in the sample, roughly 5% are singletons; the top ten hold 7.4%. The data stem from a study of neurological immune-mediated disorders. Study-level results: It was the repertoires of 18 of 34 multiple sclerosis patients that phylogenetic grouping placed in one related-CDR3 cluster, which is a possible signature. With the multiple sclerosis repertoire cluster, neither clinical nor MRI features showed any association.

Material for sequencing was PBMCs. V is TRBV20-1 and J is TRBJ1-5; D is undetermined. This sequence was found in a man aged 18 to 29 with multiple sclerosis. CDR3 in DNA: TGCAGTGCTAGAGACAGCGTTAATCAGCCCCAGCATTTT. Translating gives CSARDSVNQPQHF.